These T cell receptor beta chains were read from a single sample in a study of shared clonotypes between healthy human individuals. The protocol was immunoSEQ multiplex PCR, while the TCRdb copy is restricted to in-frame clones and leaves out a portion. This sample yields around 560,000 clones, of which 90% to 95% are seen a single time; 0.095% to 0.14% belongs to the top ten. The sequenced material came from naive CD8+ T cells sorted from blood. Receptors were obtained from a woman aged 30 to 39 in good health. The CDR3 runs from the conserved cysteine through the conserved F or W. A D gene is named only where the DNA matches it firmly. Size is omitted from some rows. Given values are once, few, many or a class for expanded clones.

>TRBJ2-7|-|TRBV27|-
TGTGCCAGCAGTTTCTACTCGGGAATTTCCTACGAGCAGTACTTC
CASSFYSGISYEQYF
>TRBJ1-5|-|TRBV7-9|-
TGTGCCAGCAGTCCTACAGGGAGTATCAATCAGCCCCAGCATTTT
CASSPTGSINQPQHF
>TRBJ1-5|few|TRBV7-9|-
TGTGCCAGCAGCTTAGCGTCTGATAATCAGCCCCAGCATTTT
CASSLASDNQPQHF
>TRBJ1-3|-|TRBV28|-
TGTGCCAGCAGCTTAAGTCGGAGTTCTGGAAACACCATATATTTT
CASSLSRSSGNTIYF
>TRBJ2-3|-|TRBV4-2|-
TGTGCCAGCAGCCAAGATAGCAATAGGGATTACACAGATACGCAGTATTTT
CASSQDSNRDYTDTQYF
>TRBJ2-1|-|TRBV30|TRBD2
TGTGCCTGGAGTAAGCTAGCGGGCCGCAATGAGCAGTTCTTC
CAWSKLAGRNEQFF
>TRBJ2-1|-|TRBV18|-
TGTGCCAGCTCACCACCATTCTACAATGAGCAGTTCTTC
CASSPPFYNEQFF
>TRBJ2-7|-|TRBV9|-
TGTGCCAGCAGCGTCTCGGGGACGCACGAGCAGTACTTC
CASSVSGTHEQYF
>TRBJ2-7|-|TRBV28|-
TGTGCCAGCAGCCACCTCTCCGGGGCGACGTATAACGAGCAGTACTTC
CASSHLSGATYNEQYF
>TRBJ2-2|-|TRBV11-2|TRBD1
TGTGCCAGCAGCCCGGACAGGCGGCTTAACACCGGGGAGCTGTTTTTT
CASSPDRRLNTGELFF
>TRBJ1-2|-|TRBV28|-
TGTGCCAGCACCTTTCAGGGCTATGGCTACACCTTC
CASTFQGYGYTF
>TRBJ1-1|-|TRBV9|-
TGTGCCAGCAGTGAAGGTAGTGTCAACACTGAAGCTTTCTTT
CASSEGSVNTEAFF
>TRBJ1-1|-|TRBV28|-
TGTGCCAGCAGTTCACCTACTGGACGGGGGGTTGCTGAAGCTTTCTTT
CASSSPTGRGVAEAFF
>TRBJ2-1|once|TRBV7-8|TRBD2
TGTGCCAGCAGCTGGATTTTAGCGGGAGTTGCGTCTGAGCAGTTCTTC
CASSWILAGVASEQFF
>TRBJ1-5|-|TRBV27|-
TGTGCCAGCAGTTTGCGGGACCCCAATCAGCCCCAGCATTTT
CASSLRDPNQPQHF
>TRBJ2-3|once|TRBV27|TRBD2
TGTGCCAGCAGTCCAGGGACTAGTTCAGATACGCAGTATTTT
CASSPGTSSDTQYF
>TRBJ1-2|-|TRBV7-9|-
TGTGCCAGCAGCACACCCGGGACAAACAAGGACTATGGCTACACCTTC
CASSTPGTNKDYGYTF
>TRBJ1-1|-|TRBV5-1|-
TGCGCCAGCAGCTTGAGCCCTTCCACTGAAGCTTTCTTT
CASSLSPSTEAFF
>TRBJ2-1|-|TRBV19|TRBD2
TGTGCCAGTAGTATAGATCCTAGCGGAGCATTCAATGAGCAGTTCTTC
CASSIDPSGAFNEQFF
>TRBJ2-7|-|TRBV28|TRBD2
TGTGCCAGCAGTATTAGCGGGGGGTTCTCCTACGAGCAGTACTTC
CASSISGGFSYEQYF
>TRBJ1-2|-|TRBV7-9|-
TGTGCCAGCAGGTCACTACAGGACTATGGCTACACCTTC
CASRSLQDYGYTF
>TRBJ2-6|-|TRBV9|-
TGTGCCAGCAGTGGCCGTACCTCTGGGGCCAACGTCCTGACTTTC
CASSGRTSGANVLTF
>TRBJ1-2|-|TRBV7-6|TRBD1
TGTGCCAGCAGCTTACCGACAGGGCCTATTAACTATGGCTACACCTTC
CASSLPTGPINYGYTF
>TRBJ1-4|once|TRBV5-4|-
TGTGCCAGCAGCTTGGCCGGGGGGGCCACCGGAAAACTGTTTTTT
CASSLAGGATGKLFF
>TRBJ2-5|-|TRBV6-5|-
TGTGCCAGCAGTTACGGGAAGACCCAGTACTTC
CASSYGKTQYF
>TRBJ1-2|-|TRBV29-1|-
TGCAGCGTTGCGGACAGAGTTCATGGCTACACCTTC
CSVADRVHGYTF
>TRBJ2-2|-|TRBV27|TRBD2
TGTGCCAGCAGCAAAACTAGCGGACCAGAAGGGGGCGGGGAGCTGTTTTTT
CASSKTSGPEGGGELFF
>TRBJ1-3|-|TRBV7-8|-
TGTGCCAGCAGCTTAGGAAGGTCTTGGTTCGACACCATATATTTT
CASSLGRSWFDTIYF
>TRBJ1-2|-|TRBV7-2|-
TGTGCCAGCAGCTCTTGGGCGGGAGCCCAGTACTCTAACTATGGCTACACCTTC
CASSSWAGAQYSNYGYTF
>TRBJ1-1|-|TRBV5-6|TRBD1
TGTGCCAGCAGCTCCGGGACAGGGGCCAGGGCGAACACTGAAGCTTTCTTT
CASSSGTGARANTEAFF
>TRBJ2-1|-|TRBV4-1|TRBD2
TGCGCCAGCAGCCGCGCAGCGGGGAGCTCCTACAATGAGCAGTTCTTC
CASSRAAGSSYNEQFF
>TRBJ1-1|-|TRBV5-1|-
TGCGCCAGCAGCTTGGCGGGGGTTGGAGGCTCTGAAGCTTTCTTT
CASSLAGVGGSEAFF
>TRBJ2-7|-|TRBV5-4|TRBD1
TGTGCCAGCAGCTCGGGACAGGGCGGCAACGAGCAGTACTTC
CASSSGQGGNEQYF
>TRBJ1-6|-|TRBV4-1|TRBD1
TGCGCCAGCAGCCAAGCGACAGGGACAACGTCACCCCTCCACTTT
CASSQATGTTSPLHF
>TRBJ2-1|-|TRBV7-9|-
TGTGCCAGCAGCTTAGGATCGGGAGAGGGCGAGCAGTTCTTC
CASSLGSGEGEQFF
>TRBJ1-1|-|TRBV19|-
TGTGCCAGTAGTGGCGAGAACACTGAAGCTTTCTTT
CASSGENTEAFF
>TRBJ1-1|-|TRBV27|-
TGTGCCAGCAGTTGGACGGAAAACACTGAAGCTTTCTTT
CASSWTENTEAFF
>TRBJ2-7|-|TRBV5-6|-
TGTGCCAGCAGCTTGGCTCTCCGGACGTCTTACGAGCAGTACTTC
CASSLALRTSYEQYF
>TRBJ1-4|-|TRBV28|-
TGTGCCAGCAGCCATCTCCCGGACTCAGAAAGGGGGTTTTTT
CASSHLPDSERGFF
>TRBJ2-7|-|TRBV9|TRBD2
TGTGCCAGCAGCACTTCCCGGAGTGGGGGGGACCCCTACGAGCAGTACTTC
CASSTSRSGGDPYEQYF
>TRBJ2-7|-|TRBV4-1|-
TGCGCCAGCAGGCCGCGGCAGGGTGCTTACGAGCAGTACTTC
CASRPRQGAYEQYF
>TRBJ2-7|once|TRBV10-1|TRBD2
TGCGCCAGCAGTGACCTAGCGGGAGGGCCCCACGAGCAGTACTTC
CASSDLAGGPHEQYF
>TRBJ1-3|-|TRBV10-3|-
TGTGCCATATCAGAGGGCGGAAACACCATATATTTT
CAISEGGNTIYF
>TRBJ2-7|-|TRBV27|-
TGTGCCAGCAGCATTGAGGGACCAGGCTACGAGCAGTACTTC
CASSIEGPGYEQYF
>TRBJ2-1|-|TRBV7-2|TRBD2
TGTGCCAGCAGCTTATTCCTAGCGGGAGATGAGCAGTTCTTC
CASSLFLAGDEQFF
>TRBJ1-4|-|TRBV18|-
TGTGCCAGCTCAGAGGAATACACGACAGCTAATGAAAAACTGTTTTTT
CASSEEYTTANEKLFF
>TRBJ2-7|-|TRBV2|TRBD2
TGTGCCAGCACCGAAGGGAGGGAAAAGGGTTACGAGCAGTACTTC
CASTEGREKGYEQYF
>TRBJ1-3|-|TRBV15|TRBD1
TGTGCCACCAGCAGTGCCCCCGGGACAGTTCTGGGGTCAAACACCATATATTTT
CATSSAPGTVLGSNTIYF
>TRBJ1-4|-|TRBV9|TRBD1
TGTGCCAGCAGCGACGGCTCCGGGACAGTCAATGAAAAACTGTTTTTT
CASSDGSGTVNEKLFF
>TRBJ2-5|-|TRBV11-2|-
TGTGCCAGCAGCGACATACGACATATAGAGACCCAGTACTTC
CASSDIRHIETQYF
>TRBJ2-1|-|TRBV19|-
TGTGCCAGTAGTACCATCACAGGGAATGAGCAGTTCTTC
CASSTITGNEQFF